This T cell receptor (beta chain) was documented in a study of blood T cell repertoires in COVID-19. Study-level background: From T cells, B-cell-depleted T cells, or PBMCs came the material, which was cDNA or gDNA.

Germline CDR1 reads ENHRY; CDR2 reads SYGVKD. The CDR3 contains 12 residues. V dropped 6 bases and J dropped 8; count of bases not matched to a gene: 3. Assay used: immunoSEQ multiplex PCR; TCRdb lists only in-frame clones, some missing. The repertoire holds more than 250,000 clones, with around 84% as singletons. This chain links TRBV10-3 with TRBJ1-4; 7 bases agree with TRBD1. Sequencing was carried out using PBMCs or T cells enriched from blood (not recorded which). This receptor was obtained from a young woman who had recovered from COVID-19. The CDR3 bases are TGTGCCATCAGCCTGGGACAGGAAAAACTGTTTTTT. It translates to CAISLGQEKLFF.